This TCR beta chain emerged from a study of T-cell memory formation after mild COVID-19. The wider study: Clusters of TCRs were largely donor specific.

V was trimmed by 2 bases and J by 1 base, leaving 12 bases between them. Looked up from germline, CDR1 is WSHSY and CDR2 is SAAADI. There are 15 residues in the CDR3. Constant-segment primers were used for 5'RACE, and the resulting TCR alpha and TCR beta cDNA libraries carried sample barcodes and UMIs. One entry per CDR3 protein, called by TCRdb with MiXCR from the 5' RACE reads. The table shows 500,000 to 650,000 distinct CDR3 sequences, with about a fifth occurring only once. Sequencing input: PBMCs or a T cell subset sorted from them (not recorded which). This chain connects TRBV10-2 to TRBJ2-7; D is uncertain. The TCR was taken from an adult woman who had mild COVID-19 (a few samples of this study predate the infection). Cell type and time point are not known. The CDR3 is CASSENVYSSYEQYF. CDR3 bases: TGCGCCAGCAGTGAGAATGTCTATAGTTCCTACGAGCAGTACTTC.